This T cell receptor beta chain originates from a study of CD8 T cells in Susac syndrome (dated by TCRdb to about 2019). Context from the whole study: Whether CD8+ T cell activation and differentiation in Susac syndrome was antigen driven was tested using repertoire sequencing.

Peripheral blood CD8+ and CD4+ T cells from healthy donors, Susac syndrome patients and multiple sclerosis patients were profiled using high-throughput TCR beta sequencing. The healthy donors served as controls matched for age and sex. Bulk CD8+ and CD4+ T cells were purified by magnetic negative isolation, while CD8+ TEMRA cells were enriched using FACS. Blood was collected in EDTA tubes and processed within 24 hours, with PBMCs isolated through density gradient centrifugation. PBMCs intended for TCR sequencing were cryopreserved in liquid nitrogen and were subsequently thawed in a 37 degrees C water bath. A purity of at least 90% was achieved for sorted or isolated CD4+, CD8+ and CD8+ TEMRA cells. In the germline V gene, CDR1 corresponds to SGHVS and CDR2 to FQNEAQ. From cysteine to phenylalanine, the CDR3 is 14 amino acids long. Just CDR3 DNA is preserved here, 42 bases in frame from base 1. For this chain, trimming is 5 bases at the V end and 7 bases at the J end, and the number of junction bases without a gene match is 1.

The paper as a whole reports these results and caveats: The number of individuals in the TCR sequencing and HLA analysis was recognized as being relatively small.

RNA was extracted with the RNeasy kit and 0.5 to 1 ug was reverse transcribed using random hexamers. TCR beta CDR3 regions were amplified with the immunoSEQ multiplex PCR assay covering 54 Vbeta and 13 Jbeta segments. Bias from PCR amplification was corrected by using a synthetic template baseline for primer optimization and for computational correction. On the authors' methods: Only productive sequences were kept, with reads annotated to V, D and J genes according to IMGT and analyzed in immunoSEQ Analyzer. Clonality was calculated as one minus the Shannon entropy normalized by log2 of the number of productive unique sequences. For each patient and control, public and private clones were evaluated within the 100 most prevalent clones. A clone was defined as Susac-specific if it was absent from the healthy and MS cohorts, from approximately 980 published viral clones and from other ImmuneACCESS disease sequences. TCRdb redid the processing of the public reads, applying fastp at Q25 and MiXCR, and retained in-frame beta chains. One record per CDR3 amino acid sequence lists the most common genes and DNA. TCRdb, not the original authors, processed these V and J calls. The sample includes approximately 170,000 distinct CDR3 sequences, with around 92% observed a single time. Around 0.079% of the sample comes from the top ten.

About this clonotype itself: This clone's antigen is unknown. No per-base quality is available; no much larger clone lies one base away.

The origin of this receptor is a human donor in good health. The sequenced sample was CD4+ T cells from PBMCs. In this chain, TRBV7-8 is recombined with TRBJ2-2; 13 bases in the middle match TRBD2. Here the CDR3 is given as CASSGTSGNGELFF. The nucleotide sequence is TGTGCCAGCAGCGGGACTAGCGGGAACGGGGAGCTGTTTTTT.